The 18 T cell receptor beta chains below were found in one sample sequenced in a study of T cells after yellow fever vaccination. TCRdb redid the calling of the 5' RACE reads with MiXCR, one entry per CDR3 protein. The data show approximately 550,000 distinct CDR3 sequences, 15% to 20% seen once. The sequenced sample was PBMCs, obtained 15 days after the yellow fever booster vaccination. The receptors originated from a man aged 25-45 years who received the YFV17D yellow fever vaccine.

This clonotype has at least ten counts. The V call is TRBV5-1, the J call TRBJ2-1; D is uncertain. Between the trimmed V and J ends, which lost 4 bases and 3 bases, there was a span of 8 bases. Germline loops: CDR1 SGHRS, CDR2 YFSETQ. This CDR3 has 13 amino acids. CDR3 DNA sequence: TGCGCCAGCAGCGGCCAGGTCTACAATGAGCAGTTCTTC. Translation gives CASSGQVYNEQFF.

This sequence joins TRBV5-4 and TRBJ2-3, with D unclear. The germline CDR1 and CDR2 sequences are SGHNT and YYREEE (reference sequence). The CDR3 runs 12 residues. V was pared by 4 bases and J by 5 bases, with 8 bases between. The CDR3 DNA is TGTGCCAGCAGCACCCAGGTAGATACGCAGTATTTT. Amino acids: CASSTQVDTQYF.

This clonotype has a handful of counts. The rearrangement links TRBV30 to TRBJ2-3, with 7 bases that match TRBD2. V lost 3 bases and J lost 2; bases outside the gene matches: 11. This CDR3 has 16 residues. Germline CDR1 is GTSNPN and CDR2 is SVGIG (reference sequence). CDR3 region: CAWRGQVAGTTDTQYF. The CDR3 bases are TGTGCCTGGAGGGGTCAGGTAGCGGGTACCACAGATACGCAGTATTTT.

The V call is TRBV28, the J call TRBJ2-7; TRBD1 is a possible D gene (5 bases). V was trimmed by 7 bases and J by 5 bases, leaving 18 bases between them. This CDR3 is 14 amino acids long. The V gene's germline CDR1 is MDHEN and CDR2 SYDVKM. The CDR3 nucleotides are TGTGCCAGCATTGCTGGGCAGGGCTACAACGAGCAGTACTTC. Its protein product is CASIAGQGYNEQYF.

This clonotype showed up just a few times. J is TRBJ1-1 and V is TRBV19, with D maybe TRBD1 (5 bases). Germline CDR1 reads LNHDA; CDR2 reads SQIVND (reference sequence). This CDR3 spans 13 amino acids. Trimming cost V 4 bases and J 6 bases, with 12 bases left between them. CDR3 DNA: TGTGCCAGTAGTAAAGGGGCCGTTGCTGAAGCTTTCTTT. As protein: CASSKGAVAEAFF.

In DNA form, the CDR3 reads TGTGCCAGCAGTATTTGGGGCGGGGAAGAGACCCAGTACTTC. Translation: CASSIWGGEETQYF. V is TRBV12-3 or TRBV12-4 and J is TRBJ2-5, with D tentatively TRBD2 (6 bases). Trimming took 5 bases from V and 3 from J, leaving 13 bases between them. CDR3 size: 14 residues.

The V gene is TRBV5-1, the J gene TRBJ2-1; D gene ambiguous. V was cut by 4 bases and J by 2 bases, with 10 bases left in between. This CDR3 region has 14 residues. The germline gives CDR1 SGHRS, CDR2 YFSETQ. In DNA, the CDR3 is TGCGCCAGCAGCCCCGAGAGGCCCTACAATGAGCAGTTCTTC. This translates into CASSPERPYNEQFF.

The table lists this clonotype with a few counts. V is TRBV19 and J is TRBJ2-2, with 7 bases fitting TRBD2. The V gene end was trimmed by 3 bases and the J gene end by 3 bases; junction bases not matched to a gene: 7. This CDR3 spans 16 amino acids. Germline-derived CDR1 and CDR2 are LNHDA and SQIVND (reference sequence). The CDR3, as DNA: TGTGCCAGTAGTATGGTCGCGGGAGTCGACACCGGGGAGCTGTTTTTT. Residues: CASSMVAGVDTGELFF.

This clonotype was counted between two and nine times. The chain uses TRBV29-1 and TRBJ1-1; no definite D call. V was cut by 7 bases and J by 2 bases, with 8 bases left in between. Germline CDR1 and CDR2: SQVTM and ANQGSEA. The CDR3 consists of 11 residues. CDR3 in amino acids: CSETANTEAFF. The CDR3 DNA follows: TGCAGCGAAACAGCAAACACTGAAGCTTTCTTT. Using reference TRBV29-1 and TRBJ1-1 for the parts outside the CDR3, the full variable domain is SAVISQKPSRDICQRGTSLTIQCQVDSQVTMMFWYRQQPGQSLTLIATANQGSEATYESGFVIDKFPISRPNLTFSTLTVSNMSPEDSSIYLCSETANTEAFFGQGTRLTVV.

This clonotype was counted between two and nine times. This sequence joins TRBV24-1 and TRBJ2-7; TRBD1 is a possible D gene (6 bases). CDR3 size: 16 residues. Germline V gene sequence: CDR1 KGHDR, CDR2 SFDVKD. The germline V and J ends were trimmed by 4 bases and 3 bases, with 18 bases remaining between them. The CDR3 region is CATSDTKQGPHYEQYF. CDR3 DNA sequence: TGTGCCACCAGTGACACCAAACAGGGACCACACTACGAGCAGTACTTC.

The rearrangement links TRBV7-9 to TRBJ2-3; no clear D. The CDR3 length is 16 residues. V gave up 5 bases and J gave up 2 bases, with 17 bases separating them. Germline-derived CDR1 and CDR2 are SEHNR and FQNEAQ (reference sequence). The CDR3 is CASSDPSKGPTDTQYF. CDR3 nucleotides: TGTGCCAGCAGCGATCCTTCGAAAGGCCCCACAGATACGCAGTATTTT. Full variable domain (missing parts from reference TRBV7-9 and TRBJ2-3): DTGVSQNPRHKITKRGQNVTFRCDPISEHNRLYWYRQTLGQGPEFLTYFQNEAQLEKSRLLSDRFSAERPKGSFSTLEIQRTEQGDSAMYLCASSDPSKGPTDTQYFGPGTRLTVL.

There are a few counts of this clonotype. V gene TRBV6-1 combines with J gene TRBJ2-1; 14 nucleotides agree with TRBD2. CDR3 size: 14 residues. Germline CDR1 MNHNS, CDR2 SASEGT. The V gene end was trimmed by 6 bases and the J gene end by 8 bases; junction bases not matched to a gene: 3. The CDR3 bases are TGTGCCAGCAGGGGACTAGCGGGAGAGCATGAGCAGTTCTTC. As protein: CASRGLAGEHEQFF.

Only a few counts were recorded for this clonotype. The chain recombines TRBV20-1 with TRBJ1-5, with D uncertain. Deletions cut 5 bases from V and 9 bases from J, with 17 bases between. Germline CDR1 and CDR2: DFQATT and SNEGSKA (reference sequence). The CDR3 is 13 residues long. The CDR3 coding sequence is TGCAGTGCTCAGGACCTGTTGGAGGGGCCCCAGCATTTT. It encodes CSAQDLLEGPQHF.

Only a few counts were recorded for this clonotype. The junction departs from germline at one end; a sequencing error may be responsible. CDR3 sequence reads: CASSPPEGQTPNF. CDR3 nucleotide sequence: TGTGCCAGCTCACCACCGGAAGGACAGACCCCCAATTTC. V usage is TRBV18 and J usage is TRBJ2-1; TRBD1 is a possible D gene (6 bases). The CDR3 totals 13 residues. Looked up from germline, CDR1 is KGHSH and CDR2 is LQKENI.

V and J are TRBV9 and TRBJ2-5; D not resolved. The CDR3 is 14 residues long. Germline lookup yields CDR1 SGDLS and CDR2 YYNGEE. V was clipped by 0 bases and J by 5 bases, with 11 bases between them. This CDR3 is CASSVDSFGETQYF. Here the CDR3 DNA reads TGTGCCAGCAGCGTAGACTCGTTTGGGGAGACCCAGTACTTC.

The rearrangement joins TRBV18 to TRBJ2-7; 8 nucleotides match TRBD2. This CDR3 contains 15 residues. Germline CDR1 reads KGHSH; CDR2 reads LQKENI. The V segment lost 3 bases and the J segment 2 bases; nucleotides outside the gene matches: 6. The CDR3: CASSPLLAETYEQYF. In nucleotides, the CDR3 is TGTGCCAGCTCACCTTTACTAGCGGAAACCTACGAGCAGTACTTC.

Here the CDR3 DNA reads TGTGCCAGCAGCGTAGCTGCGGGAAGGAGGGAAGAGACCCAGTACTTC. It is translated as CASSVAAGRREETQYF. V gene TRBV9 combines with J gene TRBJ2-5; perhaps TRBD2 as D (6 bases). The CDR3 length is 16 residues. Between the trimmed V and J ends, which lost 0 bases and 3 bases, there was a span of 15 bases. Per germline, CDR1 SGDLS and CDR2 YYNGEE.

The chain uses TRBV6-1 and TRBJ2-2, with 8 nucleotides matching TRBD2. The CDR3 is made up of 16 amino acids. The germline CDR1 and CDR2 sequences are MNHNS and SASEGT. The V and J ends lost 6 bases and 3 bases, in that order; junction bases with no gene match: 9. The CDR3 protein is CASSRSGSLHTGELFF. In DNA form, the CDR3 reads TGTGCCAGCAGCCGCAGCGGGAGTCTCCACACCGGGGAGCTGTTTTTT.